This T cell receptor beta chain was sequenced for a study of T cells in Graves' hyperthyroidism and ophthalmopathy. Background on the study: Blood from the periphery was taken at initial diagnosis, before any treatment. Study observations and caveats: Also found in blood were most expanded thyroid clonotypes above 0.001. Before onset, by a median of about six months, the model predicted ophthalmopathy.

The table lists this clonotype with many counts. What it recognizes is unknown. Germline-derived CDR1 and CDR2 are MDHEN and SYDVKM. V gave up 2 bases and J gave up 0 bases; unmatched junction bases: 2. The CDR3 has 15 amino acids. The investigators amplified TCR beta CDR3 regions from RNA transcripts. The HTBI set primed first-round TCR CDR3 RT-PCR. One entry per CDR3 protein, called by TCRdb with MiXCR from the multiplex PCR reads. The data contain about 640,000 distinct CDR3 sequences, around 21% of them singletons. Specimen: blood. The V gene is TRBV28, the J gene TRBJ1-1; 8 bases are a match to TRBD1. The TCR sequence derives from a man aged 25 to 40 with Graves' ophthalmopathy. The CDR3 region has the DNA TGTGCCAGCAGTTTAGAGGGACAGGTGAACACTGAAGCTTTCTTT. Residues: CASSLEGQVNTEAFF.